This T cell receptor beta chain was captured by sequencing in a study of regulatory T cells in long-lasting Graves disease (dated by TCRdb to the early 2020s). At the level of the whole study: In the newly diagnosed Graves' disease group, patients had been taking antithyroid drugs for less than 3 months. Persistent Graves' disease patients were compared with newly diagnosed Graves' disease patients by peripheral blood TCR sequencing and RNA sequencing. TCR sequencing covered some 13 persistent and roughly 20 newly diagnosed Graves' disease patients, about 35 samples in total. The study was registered as a clinical trial and conducted in China.

Read against the paper, the sample's time point label means: newly diagnosed GD, antithyroid drugs for less than 3 months. RNA was extracted from PBMCs in TRIzol for both TCR sequencing and RNA sequencing. Graves' disease was diagnosed according to American Thyroid Association guidelines. Recruitment of patients was carried out at an endocrinology department in Xi'an, China. From each patient, around 8.3 milliliters of peripheral blood was collected into an EDTA anticoagulant tube. PBMCs were isolated by Ficoll Paque Plus density gradient separation without further T cell sorting. An Agilent 2100 Bioanalyzer and agarose gel were used to check RNA quality, while a NanoDrop 2000 measured RNA concentration. Points the paper makes about the study in general: Compared with newly diagnosed patients, persistent Graves' disease patients had lower TCR Shannon entropy and fewer highly expanded clones, which suggests clonal expansion. The study examined only peripheral blood because the primary lesion, thyroid tissue, could not be accessed. Patients with persistent disease shared more public clonotypes (about 2,500) than newly diagnosed patients did (around 980). TRBV28, TRBJ1-2 and TRBJ2-5 were preferentially used in persistent disease, while TRBV20-1 and TRBJ2-1 were favored in newly diagnosed disease. Only the TCR beta chain was sequenced and analyzed. The authors noted that the small sample size was a limitation that may lower accuracy.

Libraries were prepared through multiplex PCR. Sequencing was carried out with an Illumina HiSeq 4000. To build TCR beta libraries, CDR3 regions were amplified by Arm-PCR using iRepertoire HTBI primers. PCR products were gel purified before sequencing. The paper's data handling went like this. Gene usage analysis of CDR3 amino acid clonotypes used the roughly 60 TRBV and about 13 TRBJ segments found across samples. Filtered high-quality paired reads were merged into contigs using COPE and FqMerger. Contigs were aligned with BLAST to IMGT TRBV, TRBD and TRBJ reference genes, and CDR3 was defined per IMGT. Clonotypes above 0.1% frequency were classified as highly expanded clones. Shannon entropy was used to measure repertoire diversity, and the Gini coefficient was used to measure V-J evenness. A clonotype found in more than one individual was treated as public. TCRdb passed the public sequencing reads through fastp at Q25 and MiXCR, retaining productive beta sequences. A single entry per CDR3 protein holds the most common genes and DNA from its merged rows. These V and J calls derive from TCRdb rather than the authors' analysis. This sample holds about 470,000 distinct CDR3 sequences; roughly 17% were observed only once. The ten largest clones represent 12% of the sample.

This clonotype was seen many times. Its antigen has not been determined. The record has no base qualities; no much larger clone is one base away. The cysteine opens and the phenylalanine closes a CDR3 of 14 amino acids. Only CDR3 DNA is held: 42 bases, read in frame from base 1. The germline V gene specifies SQVTM as CDR1 and ANQGSEA as CDR2. V drops 5 bases and J drops 0 bases, leaving 12 bases in between. These data were likewise used in another study, on T cells in Graves' hyperthyroidism and ophthalmopathy. The second study's paper adds: Stable Graves' hyperthyroidism was defined as the absence of progression to ophthalmopathy over 18 months of follow-up. Hyperthyroidism patients were newly diagnosed, with disease duration under 2 months, and aged 18 to 65 years. Any patient with an uncontrolled infection, another autoimmune disease, pregnancy or lactation was excluded. Clinical symptoms, serum thyroxine and TRAb, thyroid ultrasound, and orbital computed tomography formed the basis for the diagnoses. For the first round of RT-PCR on the TCR CDR3, the HTBI primer set was used together with the Qiagen OneStep RT-PCR kit. Most expanded thyroid clonotypes (frequency above 0.001) were also detected in blood, a finding suggesting that blood repertoires may reflect thyroid immune responses. A 13 V-J signature model separated ophthalmopathy from stable hyperthyroidism, with about 90% sensitivity and roughly 81% specificity in cross-validation and 80%/75% in testing. During validation, the model predicted progression to ophthalmopathy a median of approximately 6 months ahead of onset, with almost 71% sensitivity and almost 75% specificity. A discovery cohort of approximately 97 patients, 43 with Graves' ophthalmopathy and 57 with stable Graves' hyperthyroidism, was used to find distinguishing TCR V-J signatures. Prospective prediction of ophthalmopathy was tested in an independent validation cohort consisting of some 18 hyperthyroidism patients and about 17 patients who later progressed to ophthalmopathy. The roughly 90 discovery patients were divided at random into training and test sets in a 7:3 ratio. In roughly six Graves' hyperthyroidism patients, the study also compared T-cell repertoires from thyroid tissue with T-cell repertoires from blood. After sampling, hyperthyroidism patients received methimazole starting at 30 mg daily, and ophthalmopathy patients received high-dose intravenous methylprednisolone. Libraries were constructed in a second round of multiplex PCR, after which size selection and purification were performed. The libraries were sequenced on an Illumina HiSeq2000 using paired-end 100 bp reads. SOAPnuke was used to process the raw data, removing reads that contained adapters or uncalled bases, had a mean Phred below 15, or lacked an exact match to the constant primer or identifier. High-quality paired reads were merged using COPE v1.2.5, and each unique nucleotide sequence was defined as a clonotype. Clonotypes were aligned to IMGT TRBV, TRBD and TRBJ reference segments using MiTCR v1.1. The analysis included only V-J combinations with a frequency above 0.0001, which together covered around 99% of the repertoires. A TCS score was defined as the ratio between F50 (clonal expansion) and ExV (chaos), using BLOSUM62-based TCRdist between CDR3 peptides within each V-J. Welch's t-statistics and random forest reduced some 510 V-J features to 10 to 15, which were used in a naive Bayes classifier (R e1071). Sample size was not statistically predetermined, and investigators were not blinded to group allocation. According to the paper, TCR Vbeta CDR3 sequencing was carried out on 135 peripheral blood samples, which came from over 40 ophthalmopathy, 75 or so hyperthyroidism and some 17 progressor patients.

The chain is encoded by TRBV29-1 joined to TRBJ2-3; a tentative D call is TRBD2 (6 bases match). This clonotype was obtained from a man between 40 and 49 years old with Graves disease. Donor details come from another sample of the same person, matched by shared clones. This specimen was peripheral blood mononuclear cells (PBMCs), taken at new diagnosis, from a patient treated with antithyroid drugs. Here is the DNA: TGCAGCGTTTTCGGAGGGGCTAGCACAGATACGCAGTATTTT. The translation is CSVFGGASTDTQYF.